These T cell receptor beta chains were read from a single sample in a study of shared clonotypes between healthy human individuals. Method: immunoSEQ multiplex PCR; TCRdb's copy keeps in-frame clones and lacks some. The profile covers around 2,000,000 clones, with approximately 94% appearing a single time and 0.85% to 1.2% taken by the ten largest. Sequenced: naive CD8+ T cells sorted from blood. These receptors were obtained from a man between 18 and 35 years old in good health. Each CDR3 is given with its conserved first and last residue. The order of the fields is V gene, D gene, CDR3 length, J gene, CDR3 protein. A D gene is named only where the DNA matches it firmly.

>TRBV19|TRBD1|16|TRBJ1-5
CASSIGGQGANQPQHF
>TRBV11-3|TRBD1|13|TRBJ1-5
CASRLDRDRPQHF
>TRBV11-2|TRBD2|15|TRBJ2-7
CASRGGLAGVYEQYF
>TRBV27|.|16|TRBJ2-1
CASSTIGSRSYNEQFF
>TRBV27|.|13|TRBJ2-7
CASSPFRSYEQYF
>TRBV19|TRBD1|15|TRBJ1-6
CASSNRGLGDSPLHF
>TRBV5-6|TRBD2|15|TRBJ2-5
CASSPSGGSGETQYF
>TRBV5-4|.|14|TRBJ2-7
CASSLGAGSYEQYF
>TRBV6-5|TRBD1|14|TRBJ1-1
CASSHQGVATEAFF
>TRBV28|.|12|TRBJ2-7
CASSLSGNEQYF
>TRBV9|.|14|TRBJ2-5
CASSVGGSQETQYF
>TRBV4-1|TRBD2|19|TRBJ2-3
CASSQDSSGVTLPPDTQYF
>TRBV11-2|.|12|TRBJ2-1
CASSLSRGEQFF
>TRBV9|.|15|TRBJ2-7
CASSPQSGSSYEQYF
>TRBV7-9|.|12|TRBJ2-1
CASSLGVGEQFF
>TRBV19|.|14|TRBJ1-4
CASKGWSPNEKLFF
>TRBV30|TRBD1|11|TRBJ1-2
CAWDRVEGYTF
>TRBV2|.|15|TRBJ2-5
CASSHRDQKRETQYF
>TRBV7-7|.|13|TRBJ2-3
CASSLLPSDTQYF
>TRBV30|TRBD1|15|TRBJ2-3
CAWSGGQGITDTQYF
>TRBV2|.|13|TRBJ2-3
CASSGMITDTQYF
>TRBV9|.|16|TRBJ2-1
CASTEGVADSYNEQFF
>TRBV5-8|.|16|TRBJ2-3
CASSLDGVTSTDTQYF
>TRBV28|TRBD1|16|TRBJ1-5
CASSSIGTGFNQPQHF
>TRBV2|.|14|TRBJ1-4
CASSYRVLDEKLFF
>TRBV7-2|TRBD2|14|TRBJ2-7
CASSSPGGENEQYF
>TRBV10-2|.|16|TRBJ2-7
CASSGVTGPQIYEQYF
>TRBV5-6|TRBD1|13|TRBJ1-1
CASRLGQALEAFF
>TRBV7-7|.|13|TRBJ2-7
CASSLQESYEQYF
>TRBV7-9|TRBD1|15|TRBJ2-7
CASSPRTGESYEQYF
>TRBV29-1|.|11|TRBJ2-7
CSVEIGYEQYF
>TRBV2|TRBD1|14|TRBJ2-2
CATGDRGLTGELFF
>TRBV4-1|TRBD1|16|TRBJ1-3
CASSQIATGRGNTIYF
>TRBV1|.|18|TRBJ2-2
CTSSQGTSRIRDTGELFF
>TRBV13|.|12|TRBJ2-1
CASSLEGNEQFF
>TRBV5-4|.|17|TRBJ2-5
CASSSLGAKPHQETQYF
>TRBV5-6|TRBD2|14|TRBJ2-7
CASSPGAGGYEQYF
>TRBV5-1|TRBD1|15|TRBJ1-2
CASSFWDRGPYGYTF
>TRBV27|TRBD1|14|TRBJ1-1
CASSPTGGNTEAFF
>TRBV6-1|.|15|TRBJ1-1
CASRGPDSGNTEAFF
>TRBV30|.|14|TRBJ1-1
CAWSSRDTSIEAFF
>TRBV7-8|TRBD1|15|TRBJ1-1
CASSGQGAPHTEAFF
>TRBV7-9|TRBD1|14|TRBJ1-5
CASSWTGGNEPQHF
>TRBV27|.|15|TRBJ1-6
CASSHSGTPNSPLHF
>TRBV9|.|11|TRBJ1-2
CASSVGYGYTF